The rows below give T cell receptor beta chains drawn from one sample of a study of cytomegalovirus exposure and HLA in healthy donors. Sequencing used immunoSEQ multiplex PCR; TCRdb keeps in-frame clones, though not all of them. The sample carries 160,000 or so clones, roughly four fifths recorded once. Sequencing used PBMCs. Receptor source: a man aged 35-49 years in good health and CMV-seronegative. The CDR3 runs from the conserved cysteine through the conserved F or W. A D gene is named only where the DNA matches it firmly. Size is stated for part of the rows, as once, few or many counts, or as a class when the clone is expanded.

cdr3_nt cdr3_aa clone_size j_call v_call d_call
TGTGCCAGCTCACCCCGACAGGTGATGAACACTGAAGCTTTCTTT CASSPRQVMNTEAFF . TRBJ1-1 TRBV18 .
TGTGCCAGCAGCTTGGGACAGGGGGAAAACATTCAGTACTTC CASSLGQGENIQYF once TRBJ2-4 TRBV5-6 TRBD1
TGCGCCAGCAGCCACGGGGAAGTGGACCAGGGGAGTACGGAGACCCAGTACTTC CASSHGEVDQGSTETQYF . TRBJ2-5 TRBV23-1 .
TGTGCCAGCAGCGCCCCCCCAGGGACCTACAATGAGCAGTTCTTC CASSAPPGTYNEQFF . TRBJ2-1 TRBV9 .
TGTGCCAGCAGCGCACAGGGATGGGGGACCTACAATGAGCAGTTCTTC CASSAQGWGTYNEQFF . TRBJ2-1 TRBV11-2 .
TGTGCCAGCAGCGTCGGGTCGGGAGGGCCCTACGAGCAGTACTTC CASSVGSGGPYEQYF . TRBJ2-7 TRBV9 TRBD2
TGCGCCAGCAGCCAGGACAGGGGGGAAGCTTTCTTT CASSQDRGEAFF . TRBJ1-1 TRBV4-1 TRBD1
TGTGCCAGCAGCTTGGATGGGAGCCCTAGCAATCAGCCCCAGCATTTT CASSLDGSPSNQPQHF . TRBJ1-5 TRBV5-5 .
TGTGCCAGCAATCCAGGTCCGAGGGGCACAGATACGCAGTATTTT CASNPGPRGTDTQYF . TRBJ2-3 TRBV21-1 .
TGTGCCAGCAGCCTAGTAACGGTAGCGGGAATAACAGATACGCAGTATTTT CASSLVTVAGITDTQYF . TRBJ2-3 TRBV4-2 TRBD2
TGTGCCAGCAGCTTAGTACCTAGCGGGGCCTACGAGCAGTACTTC CASSLVPSGAYEQYF . TRBJ2-7 TRBV7-9 TRBD2
TGTGCCAGTAGTCAGCCCGGGCAGGGGGCGGGAACCGGGGAGCTGTTTTTT CASSQPGQGAGTGELFF . TRBJ2-2 TRBV19 TRBD1
TGTGCCAGCAGCCTACAGGGGGCCCAAAACATTCAGTACTTC CASSLQGAQNIQYF . TRBJ2-4 TRBV7-9 TRBD1
TGTGCCAGTAGCGTCCTGGGACAGGAGACCCAGTACTTC CASSVLGQETQYF . TRBJ2-5 TRBV19 TRBD1
TGTGCCACTGGGGCCGGGAGCTCCTATAATTCACCCCTCCACTTT CATGAGSSYNSPLHF . TRBJ1-6 TRBV2 .
TGCGCCAGCAGCTTCGACCGGGACAGGGGGCGGTACGAGCAGTACTTC CASSFDRDRGRYEQYF once TRBJ2-7 TRBV5-1 TRBD1
TGTGCCAGCAGCTTTGGGCATGAGCAGTTCTTC CASSFGHEQFF . TRBJ2-1 TRBV7-9 .
TGTGCCAGTAGCCGGGACAGGGGTCAGCCCCAGCATTTT CASSRDRGQPQHF . TRBJ1-5 TRBV19 TRBD1
TGTGCCAGCAGTTTAATCGGGACTAGCGGGATAGATGAGCAGTTCTTC CASSLIGTSGIDEQFF . TRBJ2-1 TRBV27 TRBD2
TGTGCCAGCAGTCTCCTCGACAGGGTGGGGGGTGGCTACACCTTC CASSLLDRVGGGYTF once TRBJ1-2 TRBV28 TRBD1
TGTGCCAGCAGCCCACACCCGGGACAGGGCAATCAGCCCCAGCATTTT CASSPHPGQGNQPQHF . TRBJ1-5 TRBV7-9 TRBD1
TGTGCCAGCAGCTTGGCCGCGGGGGCCTCCTACGAGCAGTACTTC CASSLAAGASYEQYF . TRBJ2-7 TRBV5-4 .
TGTGCCAGCAGCTTAATCGCTCGGAGCTCCTACAATGAGCAGTTCTTC CASSLIARSSYNEQFF . TRBJ2-1 TRBV7-3 .
TGTGCCAGCAGTTTCCGATCATGGGACCAGGGGTCCTACGAGCAGTACTTC CASSFRSWDQGSYEQYF . TRBJ2-7 TRBV27 .
TGTGCCTGGACCGGGAGGCCTGGGGGACCTACGGTGGAAAAACTGTTTTTT CAWTGRPGGPTVEKLFF . TRBJ1-4 TRBV30 .
TGTGCCAGCAGCCGCGGGACAGGACCGATGAGCTCTGGAAACACCATATATTTT CASSRGTGPMSSGNTIYF . TRBJ1-3 TRBV7-9 TRBD1
TGTGCCAGCAGTGGGGCCGGGGGCTCTGGAAACACCATATATTTT CASSGAGGSGNTIYF . TRBJ1-3 TRBV2 .
TGTGCCAGTAGTATTGAGCGCCGTACCCTCTCTGGAAACACCATATATTTT CASSIERRTLSGNTIYF . TRBJ1-3 TRBV19 .
TGTGCCTGGAGCGCTATACCGGACAGGGGGCGAGCGAAGCAGTACTTC CAWSAIPDRGRAKQYF . TRBJ2-5 TRBV30 TRBD1
TGTGCCAGCAGCTTGGGGGACAGGGTGGGCACAGATACGCAGTATTTT CASSLGDRVGTDTQYF . TRBJ2-3 TRBV5-4 TRBD1
TGTGCCAGCAGCGCCCGACAGGGAAAAAGCTCTGGGGCCAACGTCCTGACTTTC CASSARQGKSSGANVLTF once TRBJ2-6 TRBV28 TRBD1
TGCGCCAGCAGCCGCGCTGGGACAGGGGAAAGTGGCACCTTC CASSRAGTGESGTF . TRBJ1-2 TRBV5-1 TRBD1
TGTGCCACCCGGACAGACTATAATTCACCCCTCCACTTT CATRTDYNSPLHF . TRBJ1-6 TRBV2 .
TGTGCCAGCAGCTTGACAGGGAGGTCCTACGAGCAGTACTTC CASSLTGRSYEQYF . TRBJ2-7 TRBV7-2 .
TGTGCCAGCAGTGCCAGCGGGAGTCCCCTCGGGGAGCAGTTCTTC CASSASGSPLGEQFF . TRBJ2-1 TRBV2 TRBD2
TGCGCCAGCAGCCAAGAGGGCGCGCCTAGCACAGATACGCAGTATTTT CASSQEGAPSTDTQYF . TRBJ2-3 TRBV4-1 .
TGCGCCAGCAGTGAGCCTGGGACAGGGGACTGGATAAATCAGCCCCAGCATTTT CASSEPGTGDWINQPQHF . TRBJ1-5 TRBV10-2 TRBD1